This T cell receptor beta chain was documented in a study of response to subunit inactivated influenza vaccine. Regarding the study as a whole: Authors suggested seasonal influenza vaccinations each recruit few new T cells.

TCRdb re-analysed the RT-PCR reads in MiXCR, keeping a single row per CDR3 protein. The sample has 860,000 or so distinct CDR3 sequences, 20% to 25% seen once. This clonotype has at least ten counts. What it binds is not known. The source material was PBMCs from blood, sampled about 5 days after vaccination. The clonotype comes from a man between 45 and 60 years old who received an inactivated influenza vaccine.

The CDR3 is CASSYRRGGLQNNEQFF. The CDR3 DNA reads TGTGCCAGCAGTTACCGGCGGGGGGGCCTACAAAACAATGAGCAGTTCTTC. This chain links TRBV6-2 or TRBV6-3 with TRBJ2-1; 9 bases agree with TRBD2. The CDR3 is made up of 17 amino acids. The germline V gene has CDR1 MNHEY and CDR2 SVGEGT. V trimming: 2 bases; J trimming: 5 bases; junction bases outside the gene matches: 10.